These 23 T cell receptor beta chains were sequenced from one sample in a study of cytomegalovirus exposure and HLA in healthy donors. Both 60 Vbeta primers and 13 Jbeta primers went into the PCR. Clones were sequenced by immunoSEQ multiplex PCR, and TCRdb holds only the in-frame ones, with some missing. The data contain some 76,000 clones, about four fifths of them singletons. The sample comprised PBMCs. The source of these receptors is a woman between 50 and 59 years old in good health and CMV-seronegative.

The chain carries TRBV7-9 and TRBJ2-7, with 12 bases aligning to TRBD2. Germline V gene sequence: CDR1 SEHNR, CDR2 FQNEAQ (reference sequence). The CDR3 covers 18 residues. V trimming: 5 bases; J trimming: 6 bases; junction bases outside the gene matches: 17. CDR3 region: CASSPTGTSGFLNREQYF. The CDR3 DNA reads TGTGCCAGCAGCCCTACCGGGACTAGCGGGTTCCTCAACCGCGAGCAGTACTTC.

As DNA, the CDR3 is TGTGCCAGCAGTTTAGGGCTTATGGGGAACACTGAAGCTTTCTTT. It codes for CASSLGLMGNTEAFF. This chain uses TRBV27 with TRBJ1-1; no definite D call. Germline lookup yields CDR1 MNHEY and CDR2 SMNVEV (reference sequence). CDR3 size: 15 residues. Trimming removed 2 bases from V and 1 base from J, with 11 bases in between.

CDR3: CASSTWDSEGYTF. Here the CDR3 DNA reads TGTGCCAGCAGCACTTGGGACTCGGAGGGCTACACCTTC. The chain employs TRBV7-2 and TRBJ1-2, with D tentatively TRBD1 (5 bases). The V and J ends lost 5 bases and 8 bases respectively, with 15 bases between them. CDR3 size: 13 residues. CDR1 SGHTA and CDR2 FQGNSA come from the germline V gene.

The chain is built from TRBV30 and TRBJ1-1; tentative D call: TRBD1 (6 bases). Trimming shortened V by 0 bases and J by 8 bases, and 10 bases separated the two germline ends. The CDR3 runs to 12 residues. Germline V gene data show CDR1 as GTSNPN and CDR2 as SVGIG (reference sequence). The CDR3 region is CAWSVGTSEAFF. CDR3 DNA: TGTGCCTGGAGTGTAGGGACATCCGAAGCTTTCTTT.

A single count supports this clone. This chain links TRBV5-6 with TRBJ2-7; tentatively, D is TRBD2 (6 bases). V lost 1 base to trimming and J lost 0 bases, with 8 bases between them. CDR3 length: 14 amino acids. Per the germline V gene, CDR1 is SGHDT and CDR2 is YYEEEE. As DNA, the CDR3 is TGTGCCAGCAGCTTGACGGGGGACTCCTACGAGCAGTACGTC. Residues: CASSLTGDSYEQYV.

The chain employs TRBV6-5 and TRBJ1-2, with unresolved D. Trimming removed 3 bases from V and 8 bases from J, with 13 bases in between. Per the germline V gene, CDR1 is MNHEY and CDR2 is SVGAGI. The CDR3 runs to 13 residues. The chain's CDR3 is CASSYWADEGYTF. DNA of the CDR3: TGTGCCAGCAGTTATTGGGCCGATGAGGGCTACACCTTC.

In this sample, this clone turned up once. This sequence joins TRBV19 and TRBJ2-1; 12 positions match TRBD2. The CDR3 runs to 12 residues. J gave up 15 bases and V 3 bases, and 3 bases lay outside the gene matches. Germline CDR1 and CDR2: LNHDA and SQIVND (reference sequence). DNA of the CDR3: TGTGCCAGTAGTATGGGACTAGCGGGTACGTTCTTC. As protein: CASSMGLAGTFF.

This rearrangement joins TRBV4-1 to TRBJ2-7, with TRBD1 matching over 10 bases. CDR1 is MGHRA and CDR2 is YSYEKL in the germline V gene. V dropped 0 bases and J dropped 2; count of bases not matched to a gene: 4. The CDR3 consists of 16 residues. This CDR3 is CASSQDQDRGAYEQYF. DNA of the CDR3: TGCGCCAGCAGCCAAGATCAGGACAGGGGGGCCTACGAGCAGTACTTC.

This clone has only a few counts. This rearrangement joins TRBV30 to TRBJ1-3, with 8 bases identical to TRBD1. The V gene's germline CDR1 is GTSNPN and CDR2 SVGIG (reference sequence). V lost 5 bases and J lost 6; bases outside the gene matches: 6. This CDR3 region has 13 residues. CDR3 bases: TGTGCCTGGGAGACAGGGGCGGCAAACACCATATATTTT. Translating gives CAWETGAANTIYF.

V is TRBV4-1 and J is TRBJ2-5, with 8 bases aligning to TRBD1. Germline V gene sequence: CDR1 MGHRA, CDR2 YSYEKL. The CDR3 is 15 amino acids. V dropped 4 bases and J dropped 1; count of bases not matched to a gene: 5. CDR3 residues: CASSLSGQGQETQYF. In nucleotides, the CDR3 is TGCGCCAGCAGCCTGTCAGGACAGGGCCAAGAGACCCAGTACTTC.

This chain uses TRBV9 with TRBJ2-3; 8 bases fit TRBD2. The germline CDR1 and CDR2 sequences are SGDLS and YYNGEE. The CDR3 is 15 amino acids. Trimming took 1 base from V and 4 from J; bases not matched to a gene: 5. For the CDR3, the DNA is TGTGCCAGCAGCGTACGAGCGGGAGTAGCAGATACGCAGTATTTT. It translates to CASSVRAGVADTQYF.

The chain has TRBV5-3 and TRBJ2-2; 10 bases align to TRBD1. TRBV5-3 is reported as an ORF; its role is uncertain. This CDR3 spans 17 amino acids. The ends lost 6 bases at V and 3 bases at J; junction bases unmatched: 11. The CDR3 loop reads CARMRAGQGNDTGELFF. DNA of the CDR3: TGTGCCAGAATGCGCGCGGGACAGGGGAATGACACCGGGGAGCTGTTTTTT.

The V gene is TRBV28, the J gene TRBJ2-4; 7 nucleotides match TRBD1. The V segment lost 5 bases and the J segment 6 bases; nucleotides outside the gene matches: 4. This CDR3 has 13 residues. The germline CDR1 and CDR2 sequences are MDHEN and SYDVKM. The CDR3 DNA reads as TGTGCCAGCAGTATGGACAGGCGAAACATTCAGTACTTC. It yields the protein CASSMDRRNIQYF.

CDR3 coding DNA: TGTGCCAGCAGCCGAGACTACGAGCAGTACTTC. Translating gives CASSRDYEQYF. This chain joins TRBV7-9 and TRBJ2-7; D gene unclear. The V end was cut by 5 bases, the J end by 3 bases, with 5 bases between. CDR1 and CDR2 (germline): SEHNR, FQNEAQ (reference sequence). CDR3 length equals 11 residues. Filled out from reference TRBV7-9 and TRBJ2-7, the complete variable domain reads DTGVSQNPRHKITKRGQNVTFRCDPISEHNRLYWYRQTLGQGPEFLTYFQNEAQLEKSRLLSDRFSAERPKGSFSTLEIQRTEQGDSAMYLCASSRDYEQYFGPGTRLTVT.

The chain joins TRBV7-2 to TRBJ2-3, with D perhaps TRBD2 (6 bases). This CDR3 has 13 amino acids. V was cut by 8 bases and J by 5 bases, with 14 bases left in between. Germline CDR1 and CDR2: SGHTA and FQGNSA. CDR3 DNA sequence: TGTGCCAGCGGGGACTCAGCGGGAGATACGCAGTATTTT. Amino acids: CASGDSAGDTQYF.

The chain joins TRBV7-9 to TRBJ2-1, with a weak D call TRBD1 (5 bases). V gave up 4 bases and J gave up 4 bases, with 14 bases separating them. The CDR3 consists of 15 residues. From germline, CDR1 is SEHNR and CDR2 FQNEAQ (reference sequence). The CDR3 loop reads CASSSERRQYNEQFF. The CDR3 DNA reads TGTGCCAGCAGCTCCGAAAGAAGACAGTACAATGAGCAGTTCTTC. The variable domain in full, with the rest retrieved from reference TRBV7-9 and TRBJ2-1, is DTGVSQNPRHKITKRGQNVTFRCDPISEHNRLYWYRQTLGQGPEFLTYFQNEAQLEKSRLLSDRFSAERPKGSFSTLEIQRTEQGDSAMYLCASSSERRQYNEQFFGPGTRLTVL.

The V and J genes are TRBV11-2 and TRBJ1-2; D not resolved. The CDR3 runs 16 residues. V lost 4 bases, J lost 2 bases, and 17 bases lay in between. Per the germline V gene, CDR1 is SGHAT and CDR2 is FQNNGV. CDR3 DNA: TGTGCCAGCAGCTCCTCGAGGAGAGGGCGAAACTATGGCTACACCTTC. Its protein product is CASSSSRRGRNYGYTF. Using reference TRBV11-2 and TRBJ1-2 for the parts outside the CDR3, the full variable domain is EAGVAQSPRYKIIEKRQSVAFWCNPISGHATLYWYQQILGQGPKLLIQFQNNGVVDDSQLPKDRFSAERLKGVDSTLKIQPAKLEDSAVYLCASSSSRRGRNYGYTFGSGTRLTVV.

This chain links TRBV7-9 with TRBJ2-3; 7 bases line up with TRBD2. The CDR3 is 14 amino acids. V dropped 5 bases and J dropped 4; count of bases not matched to a gene: 6. Germline V CDR1 and CDR2: SEHNR, FQNEAQ (reference sequence). Written as DNA, the CDR3 is TGTGCCAGCAGCCTGTGGCGGGAGTCAGATACGCAGTATTTT. Residues: CASSLWRESDTQYF.

This CDR3 is CARQGTNTEAFF. The CDR3 bases are TGTGCCAGACAGGGAACGAACACTGAAGCTTTCTTT. V gene TRBV6-9 combines with J gene TRBJ1-1; a possible D gene is TRBD1 (6 bases). V was trimmed by 9 bases and J by 1 base, leaving 9 bases between them. CDR1 and CDR2 from the germline V gene are MNHGY and SVAAGI. CDR3 length: 12 amino acids.

The V call is TRBV5-5, the J call TRBJ2-1, with 7 positions matching TRBD1. The CDR3 consists of 14 residues. Per germline, CDR1 SGHKS and CDR2 YYEKEE (reference sequence). The J segment lost 4 bases and the V segment lost 5 bases, leaving 6 bases of the junction unmatched. CDR3 DNA sequence: TGTGCCAGCAGTTTCGGGACAGCTTACAATGAGCAGTTCTTC. Residues: CASSFGTAYNEQFF.

The V and J genes are TRBV7-9 and TRBJ2-3; D gene unclear. CDR3 length: 11 amino acids. V lost 3 bases and J 7 bases, leaving 5 bases between the germline ends. The germline CDR1 and CDR2 sequences are SEHNR and FQNEAQ (reference sequence). The CDR3: CASSFSYTQYF. CDR3 bases: TGTGCCAGCAGCTTCTCCTATACGCAGTATTTT.

In nucleotides, the CDR3 is TGTGCCAGCAGTCAAGACAGACCGTATAATTCACCCCTCCACTTT. Its translation: CASSQDRPYNSPLHF. V and J are TRBV2 and TRBJ1-6; TRBD1 is a possible D gene (5 bases). Trimming left V 5 bases short and J 4 bases short, with 12 bases between. Germline-derived CDR1 and CDR2 are SNHLY and FYNNEI. The CDR3 length is 15 residues.

The chain carries TRBV2 and TRBJ1-1; TRBD1 matches at 8 bases. Trimming took 3 bases from V and 11 from J; bases not matched to a gene: 14. The germline gives CDR1 SNHLY, CDR2 FYNNEI. CDR3 length: 15 residues. The CDR3 loop reads CASSEGGQGASRAFF. Here the CDR3 DNA reads TGTGCCAGCAGTGAGGGCGGGCAGGGGGCAAGTCGGGCTTTCTTT. Full variable domain (rest looked up from reference TRBV2 and TRBJ1-1): EPEVTQTPSHQVTQMGQEVILRCVPISNHLYFYWYRQILGQKVEFLVSFYNNEISEKSEIFDDQFSVERPDGSNFTLKIRSTKLEDSAMYFCASSEGGQGASRAFFGQGTRLTVV.